This T cell receptor (beta chain) was recovered during a study of blood T cell repertoires in COVID-19. As for the study in general: In each case, the material was cDNA or gDNA derived from T cells, B-cell-depleted T cells, or PBMCs.

Trimming removed 9 bases from V and 4 bases from J, with 10 bases in between. The CDR3 is 12 amino acids. Sequencing used immunoSEQ multiplex PCR; TCRdb keeps in-frame clones, though not all of them. The table lists about 180,000 clones, approximately 85% of them singletons. Participants' reported clinical history set cohort assignment. This clone turned up a few times. The genes are TRBV12-3 or TRBV12-4 and TRBJ1-3; possibly TRBD1 for D (5 bases). The specimen sequenced was PBMCs or T cells enriched from blood (not recorded which). This sequence was found in a man between 35 and 55 years old who had recovered from COVID-19. The CDR3 DNA reads TGTGCCAGTGCGGGACCCGGAAACACCATATATTTT. Its protein is CASAGPGNTIYF.